Here is one T cell receptor beta chain with its context. The record originates from a study of blood T cell repertoires in COVID-19. Under the authors' procedure: Reference gene primer amplification yielded estimated nucleated cell counts. Assay: immunoSEQ multiplex PCR; the TCRdb copy retains only in-frame clones and omits some. V and J calls plus clone size are reproduced from that table; the DNA served to infer D and trimming. Of about 29,000 clones in the sample, roughly nine tenths are singletons; the top ten hold roughly 15%. With 6 bases clipped from V and 3 bases from J, the junction kept 4 bases outside the gene matches. The CDR3 runs to 13 residues. Per germline, CDR1 MNHEY and CDR2 SVGAGI.

The V gene is TRBV6-5, the J gene TRBJ2-7; 8 positions match TRBD1. Sequenced: peripheral blood. The TCR originated in an elderly man with acute or convalescent COVID-19. CDR3 loop: CASSIGQGYEQYF. The CDR3 coding sequence is TGTGCCAGCAGCATAGGACAGGGCTACGAGCAGTACTTC.